Given below is one T cell receptor (beta chain) in context. No antigen is known for it. The CDR3 contains 14 residues. Between the trimmed V and J ends, which lost 3 bases and 6 bases, there was a span of 11 bases. Germline V gives CDR1 LNHDA, CDR2 SQIVND (reference sequence). The sample belongs to a study of STAT5B mutations in CD4+ large granular lymphocyte leukemia. Some clones are missing from TCRdb's copy, which holds only in-frame ones; the method was immunoSEQ multiplex PCR. The sample lists fewer than 50,000 clones, around 85% occurring once. Points from the study as a whole: Patient CD4-sorted repertoires looked more clonal than healthy CD4+ repertoires, even without putative leukemic clones. The CD4+ versus CD8+ T-LGLL clonality difference may reflect limited sample size.

What was sequenced was CD4+ T cells from blood buffy coats. The rearrangement uses TRBV19 and TRBJ2-2; weak D call: TRBD1 (5 bases). The sequence derives from a human donor in good health. In DNA, the CDR3 is TGTGCCAGTAGTATTGCGCCAGGGCCCGGGGAGCTGTTTTTT. Its translation is CASSIAPGPGELFF.